This T cell receptor beta chain was captured in a study of blood T cell repertoires in COVID-19. The overall study: Samples taken during acute and convalescent COVID-19 were collected in the United States, Italy and Spain. T cells, B-cell-depleted T cells, or PBMCs supplied cDNA or gDNA.

Per germline, CDR1 SGDLS and CDR2 YYNGEE. Losses at the gene ends were 3 bases for V and 3 bases for J; bases not matched to a gene: 15. The CDR3 runs 20 residues. In the study's own analysis: Amplification with reference gene primers provided the estimates of nucleated cell counts. The method was immunoSEQ multiplex PCR; TCRdb's version includes in-frame clones alone and lacks a portion of them. V and J calls and clone size are given by that table; D and trimming were obtained from the DNA. The sample consists of some 160,000 clones, around 76% of them appearing once. This receptor was identified in a man in his 60s with acute or convalescent COVID-19. Sequenced: peripheral blood. This chain links TRBV9 with TRBJ2-5; 15 positions match TRBD2. CDR3 region: CASSEGSPGLAGGKKETQYF. The DNA for the CDR3 is TGTGCCAGCAGCGAGGGATCACCGGGACTAGCGGGAGGTAAGAAAGAGACCCAGTACTTC.